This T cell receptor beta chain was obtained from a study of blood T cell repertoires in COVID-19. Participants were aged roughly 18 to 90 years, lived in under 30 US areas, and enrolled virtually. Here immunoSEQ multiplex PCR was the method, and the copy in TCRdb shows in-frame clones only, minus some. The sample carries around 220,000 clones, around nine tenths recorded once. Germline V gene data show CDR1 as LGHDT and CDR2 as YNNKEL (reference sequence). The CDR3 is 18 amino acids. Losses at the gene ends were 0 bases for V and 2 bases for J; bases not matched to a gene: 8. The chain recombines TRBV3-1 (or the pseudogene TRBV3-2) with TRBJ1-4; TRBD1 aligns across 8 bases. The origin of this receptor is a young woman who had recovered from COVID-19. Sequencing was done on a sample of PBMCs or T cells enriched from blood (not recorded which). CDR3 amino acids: CASSQDFPGQGTNEKLFF. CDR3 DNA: TGTGCCAGCAGCCAAGATTTCCCCGGACAGGGTACTAATGAAAAACTGTTTTTT.